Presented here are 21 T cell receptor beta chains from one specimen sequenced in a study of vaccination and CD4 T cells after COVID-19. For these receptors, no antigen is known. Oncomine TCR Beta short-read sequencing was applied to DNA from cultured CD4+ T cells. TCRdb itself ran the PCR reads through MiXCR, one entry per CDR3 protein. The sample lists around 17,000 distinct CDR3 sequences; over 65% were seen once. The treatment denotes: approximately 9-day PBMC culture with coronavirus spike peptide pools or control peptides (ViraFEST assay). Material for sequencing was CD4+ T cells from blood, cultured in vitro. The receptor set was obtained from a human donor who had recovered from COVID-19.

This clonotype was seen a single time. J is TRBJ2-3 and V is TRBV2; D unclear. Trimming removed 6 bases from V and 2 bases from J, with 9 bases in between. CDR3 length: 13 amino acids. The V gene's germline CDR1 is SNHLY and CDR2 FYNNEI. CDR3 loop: CASRTYNTDTQYF. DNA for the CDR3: TGTGCCAGCAGGACTTACAACACAGATACGCAGTATTTT.

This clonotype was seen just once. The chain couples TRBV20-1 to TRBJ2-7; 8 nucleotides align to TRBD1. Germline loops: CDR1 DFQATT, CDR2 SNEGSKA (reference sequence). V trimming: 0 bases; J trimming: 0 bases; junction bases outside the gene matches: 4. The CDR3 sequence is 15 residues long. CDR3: CSARDQDRGSYEQYF. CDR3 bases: TGCAGTGCTAGAGACCAAGACAGGGGCTCCTACGAGCAGTACTTC.

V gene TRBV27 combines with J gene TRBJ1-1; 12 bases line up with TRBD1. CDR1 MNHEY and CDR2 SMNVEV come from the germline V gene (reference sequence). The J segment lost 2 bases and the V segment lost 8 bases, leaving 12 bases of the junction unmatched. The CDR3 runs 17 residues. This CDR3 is CASPREGQGAPNTEAFF. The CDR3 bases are TGTGCCAGCCCAAGGGAGGGACAGGGGGCACCTAACACTGAAGCTTTCTTT.

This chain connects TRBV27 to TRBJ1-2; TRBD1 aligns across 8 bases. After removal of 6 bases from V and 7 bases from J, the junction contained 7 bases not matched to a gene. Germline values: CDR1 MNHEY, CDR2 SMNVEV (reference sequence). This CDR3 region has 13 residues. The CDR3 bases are TGTGCCAGCAGCCGGACAGGGTTGGGTGGCTACACCTTC. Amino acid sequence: CASSRTGLGGYTF.

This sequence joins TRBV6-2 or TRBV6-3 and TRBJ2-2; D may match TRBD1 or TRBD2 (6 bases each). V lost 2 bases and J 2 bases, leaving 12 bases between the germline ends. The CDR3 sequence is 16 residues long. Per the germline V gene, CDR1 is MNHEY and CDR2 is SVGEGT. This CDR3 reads CASSYGQGTNTGELFF. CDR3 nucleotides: TGTGCCAGCAGTTACGGGCAGGGGACTAACACCGGGGAGCTGTTTTTT.

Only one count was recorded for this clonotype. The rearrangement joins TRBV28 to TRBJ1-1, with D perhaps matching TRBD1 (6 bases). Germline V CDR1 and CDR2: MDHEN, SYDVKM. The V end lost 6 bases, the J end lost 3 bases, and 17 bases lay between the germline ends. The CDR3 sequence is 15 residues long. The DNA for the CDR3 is TGTGCCAGCAGGCCTGGGGGGCTGAGGGACACTGAAGCTTTCTTT. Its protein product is CASRPGGLRDTEAFF.

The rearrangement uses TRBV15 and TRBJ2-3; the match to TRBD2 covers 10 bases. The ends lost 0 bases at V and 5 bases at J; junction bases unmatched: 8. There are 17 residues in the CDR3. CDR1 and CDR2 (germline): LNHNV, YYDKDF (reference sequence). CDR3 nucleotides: TGTGCCACCAGCAGAGACGGAGAGCGGGGGGGCCTAGATACGCAGTATTTT. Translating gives CATSRDGERGGLDTQYF.

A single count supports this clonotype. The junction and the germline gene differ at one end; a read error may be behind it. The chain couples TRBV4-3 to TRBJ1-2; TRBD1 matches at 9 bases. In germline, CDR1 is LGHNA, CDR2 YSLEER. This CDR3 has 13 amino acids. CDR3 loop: CASSEDRGSGYTF. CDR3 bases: TGCGCCAGCAGCGAAGACAGGGGGAGCGGCTACACCTTC.

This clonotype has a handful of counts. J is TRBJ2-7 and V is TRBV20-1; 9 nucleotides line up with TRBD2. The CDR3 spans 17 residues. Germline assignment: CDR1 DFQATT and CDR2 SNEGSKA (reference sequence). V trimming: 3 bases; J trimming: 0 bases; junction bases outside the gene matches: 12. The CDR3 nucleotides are TGCAGTGCTAGGGGACTAGCTAGCGGGGTTAGCTCCTACGAGCAGTACTTC. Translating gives CSARGLASGVSSYEQYF.

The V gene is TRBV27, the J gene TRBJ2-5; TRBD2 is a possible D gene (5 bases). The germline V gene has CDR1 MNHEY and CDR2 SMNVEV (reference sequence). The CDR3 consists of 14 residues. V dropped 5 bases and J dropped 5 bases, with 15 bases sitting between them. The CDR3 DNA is TGTGCCAGCAGTCCCCGGACCGGGGTTGAGACCCAGTACTTC. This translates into CASSPRTGVETQYF.

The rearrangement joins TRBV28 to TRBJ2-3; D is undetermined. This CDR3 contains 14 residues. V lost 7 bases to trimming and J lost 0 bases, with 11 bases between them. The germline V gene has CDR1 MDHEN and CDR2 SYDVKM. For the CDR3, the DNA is TGTGCCAGCATTCCCCTAGGGAGCACAGATACGCAGTATTTT. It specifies CASIPLGSTDTQYF.

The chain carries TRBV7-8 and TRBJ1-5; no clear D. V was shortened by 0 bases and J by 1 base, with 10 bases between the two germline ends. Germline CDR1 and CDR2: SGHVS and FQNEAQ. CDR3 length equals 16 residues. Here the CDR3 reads CASSLAAGDSNQPQHF. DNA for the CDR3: TGTGCCAGCAGCTTAGCGGCAGGCGACAGCAATCAGCCCCAGCATTTT.

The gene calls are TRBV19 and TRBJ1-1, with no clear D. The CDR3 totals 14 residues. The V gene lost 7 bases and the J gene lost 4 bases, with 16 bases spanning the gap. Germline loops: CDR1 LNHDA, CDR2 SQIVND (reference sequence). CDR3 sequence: CASTPARTATEAFF. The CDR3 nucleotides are TGTGCCAGTACCCCAGCCCGGACGGCCACTGAAGCTTTCTTT.

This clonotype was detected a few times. The CDR3 is CSAGPQGAAYNEQFF. The CDR3 coding sequence is TGCAGTGCTGGCCCACAGGGAGCAGCCTACAATGAGCAGTTCTTC. This chain uses TRBV20-1 with TRBJ2-1, with a weak D call TRBD1 (6 bases). Germline lookup yields CDR1 DFQATT and CDR2 SNEGSKA (reference sequence). CDR3 length: 15 residues. Deletions cut 5 bases from V and 2 bases from J, with 16 bases between.

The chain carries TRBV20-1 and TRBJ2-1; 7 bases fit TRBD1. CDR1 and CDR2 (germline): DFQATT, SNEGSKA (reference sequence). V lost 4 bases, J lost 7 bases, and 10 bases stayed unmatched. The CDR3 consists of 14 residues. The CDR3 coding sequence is TGCAGTGCTATTCGGGCAGGGGGATGGAATGAGCAGTTCTTC. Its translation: CSAIRAGGWNEQFF.

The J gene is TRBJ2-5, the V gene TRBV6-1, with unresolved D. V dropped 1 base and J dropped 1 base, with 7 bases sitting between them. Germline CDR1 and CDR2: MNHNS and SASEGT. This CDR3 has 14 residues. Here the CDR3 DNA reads TGTGCCAGCAGTGAAGAAACATCCCAAGAGACCCAGTACTTC. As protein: CASSEETSQETQYF.

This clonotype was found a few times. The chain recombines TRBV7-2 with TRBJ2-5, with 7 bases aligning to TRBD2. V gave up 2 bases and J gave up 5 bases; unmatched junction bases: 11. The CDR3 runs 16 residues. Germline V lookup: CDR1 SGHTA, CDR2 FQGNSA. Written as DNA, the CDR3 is TGTGCCAGCAGCTTAAATGCCCTAGCGGCCCTGGAGACCCAGTACTTC. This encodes CASSLNALAALETQYF.

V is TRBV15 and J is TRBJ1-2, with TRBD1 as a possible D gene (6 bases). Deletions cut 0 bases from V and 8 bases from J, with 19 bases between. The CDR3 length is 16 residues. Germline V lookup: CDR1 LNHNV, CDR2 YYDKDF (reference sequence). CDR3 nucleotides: TGTGCCACCAGCAGAGATCGTGGGACAAACAGGAGAGGCTACACCTTC. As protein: CATSRDRGTNRRGYTF.

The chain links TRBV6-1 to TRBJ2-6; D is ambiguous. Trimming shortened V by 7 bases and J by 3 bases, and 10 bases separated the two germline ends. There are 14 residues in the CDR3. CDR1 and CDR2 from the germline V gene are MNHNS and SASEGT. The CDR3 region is CASTRVGGANVLTF. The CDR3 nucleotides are TGTGCCAGCACTAGGGTTGGTGGGGCCAACGTCCTGACTTTC.

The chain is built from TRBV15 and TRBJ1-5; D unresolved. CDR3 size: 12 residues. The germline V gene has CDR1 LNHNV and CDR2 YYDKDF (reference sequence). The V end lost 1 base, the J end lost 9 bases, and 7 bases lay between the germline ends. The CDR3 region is CATSRAGVPQHF. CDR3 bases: TGTGCCACCAGCAGAGCGGGCGTGCCCCAGCATTTT.

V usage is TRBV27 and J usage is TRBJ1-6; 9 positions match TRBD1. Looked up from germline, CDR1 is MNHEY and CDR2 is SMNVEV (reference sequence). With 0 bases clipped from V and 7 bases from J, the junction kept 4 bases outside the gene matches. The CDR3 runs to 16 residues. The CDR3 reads CASSLSLQGANSPLHF. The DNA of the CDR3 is TGTGCCAGCAGTTTATCTTTACAGGGGGCGAATTCACCCCTCCACTTT.